One sample yielded the 21 T cell receptor beta chains listed below, sequenced in a study of control samples from healthy donors and cancer patients. Profiling relied on immunoSEQ multiplex PCR, and the TCRdb table lists in-frame clones only, not all of them. The sample contains 120,000 or so clones, roughly 90% of which appear only once. Sequencing used blood. The receptor set was obtained from a man in his late teens or twenties in good health.

This chain connects TRBV2 to TRBJ2-7; 7 bases fit TRBD2. Germline V gene lookup returns CDR1 SNHLY and CDR2 FYNNEI. V trimming: 6 bases; J trimming: 5 bases; junction bases outside the gene matches: 10. This CDR3 has 14 residues. The CDR3 is CASRLSSGVDEQYF. CDR3 bases: TGTGCCAGCAGATTGTCTAGCGGCGTCGACGAGCAGTACTTC.

The chain links TRBV30 to TRBJ1-2; D not certain. Trimming cost V 2 bases and J 2 bases, with 6 bases left between them. Germline CDR1 and CDR2: GTSNPN and SVGIG (reference sequence). CDR3 size: 12 residues. The CDR3 DNA sequence: TGTGCCTGGAGTTCGATGAACTATGGCTACACCTTC. Amino acids: CAWSSMNYGYTF.

The chain employs TRBV2 and TRBJ1-3; D gene ambiguous. The CDR3 is made up of 15 amino acids. V was shortened by 5 bases and J by 4 bases, with 15 bases between the two germline ends. CDR1 and CDR2 from the germline V gene are SNHLY and FYNNEI. This chain's CDR3 is CASSIEVQGGNTIYF. The CDR3 bases are TGTGCCAGCAGTATAGAGGTACAAGGGGGAAACACCATATATTTT.

The CDR3, as DNA: TGCGCCAGCAGCGGCAGGGGGAGTGTTAATGAAAAACTGTTTTTT. Its translation: CASSGRGSVNEKLFF. V and J are TRBV5-1 and TRBJ1-4; TRBD1 matches 7 bases. Germline V lookup: CDR1 SGHRS, CDR2 YFSETQ. Germline trimming cut 4 bases from V and 4 bases from J; bases unmatched to any gene: 7. The CDR3 is 15 amino acids.

This clone has just one count. V gene TRBV18 combines with J gene TRBJ2-3; 7 nucleotides agree with TRBD2. The CDR3 has 16 amino acids. V dropped 5 bases and J dropped 2; count of bases not matched to a gene: 10. In germline, CDR1 is KGHSH, CDR2 LQKENI. This CDR3 is CASSDRGGGNTDTQYF. In DNA, the CDR3 is TGTGCCAGCTCAGACCGAGGCGGGGGAAACACAGATACGCAGTATTTT.

The chain links TRBV10-3 to TRBJ1-2; D possibly corresponds to TRBD1 (5 bases). V was pared by 0 bases and J by 4 bases, with 15 bases between. CDR1 and CDR2 (germline): ENHRY, SYGVKD. This CDR3 region has 16 residues. The CDR3 DNA sequence: TGTGCCATCAGTGAGTCGGGGTCGGGGGTGCTCTATGGCTACACCTTC. This translates into CAISESGSGVLYGYTF.

This clone occurred once. The chain links TRBV5-5 to TRBJ1-6, with D uncertain. Trimming removed 1 base at V and 16 bases at J, with 12 bases between. CDR3 length: 12 residues. Germline V CDR1 and CDR2: SGHKS, YYEKEE (reference sequence). This CDR3 is CASSLQITGLHF. The DNA of the CDR3 is TGTGCCAGCAGCTTGCAGATCACCGGTCTCCACTTT.

The sample holds a few counts of this clone. The V gene is TRBV27, the J gene TRBJ2-1; TRBD2 agrees at 10 bases. This CDR3 is 15 amino acids long. Germline loops: CDR1 MNHEY, CDR2 SMNVEV (reference sequence). V gave up 5 bases and J gave up 3 bases; unmatched junction bases: 4. CDR3 nucleotide sequence: TGTGCCAGCAGTCCACTAGCGGGGAACTACAATGAGCAGTTCTTC. Protein: CASSPLAGNYNEQFF.

The rearrangement joins TRBV9 to TRBJ1-2; 10 positions match TRBD1. After removal of 4 bases from V and 4 bases from J, the junction contained 7 bases not matched to a gene. Looked up from germline, CDR1 is SGDLS and CDR2 is YYNGEE. This CDR3 contains 15 residues. As DNA, the CDR3 is TGTGCCAGCAGCTCCCAGGACAGGGGGTTCTATGGCTACACCTTC. Translating it yields CASSSQDRGFYGYTF.

The rearrangement uses TRBV10-2 and TRBJ1-6; D remains ambiguous. Trimming pared 2 bases from V and 11 bases from J, leaving 10 bases between. Germline V lookup: CDR1 WSHSY, CDR2 SAAADI. The CDR3 sequence is 13 residues long. CDR3 in DNA: TGCGCCAGCAGTGAGGAGGTTTCGACACCCCTCCACTTT. Translated: CASSEEVSTPLHF.

This sequence joins TRBV7-2 and TRBJ2-5, with 7 bases fitting TRBD2. J was trimmed by 7 bases and V by 5 bases; bases with no gene match: 7. CDR1 is SGHTA, CDR2 FQGNSA, per germline. This CDR3 has 13 amino acids. CDR3 nucleotide sequence: TGTGCCAGCAGCCGGGCTAGCGGCGGGACCCAGTACTTC. Its translation is CASSRASGGTQYF.

V is TRBV12-5 and J is TRBJ2-3; no reliable D call. Between the trimmed V and J ends, which lost 0 bases and 2 bases, there was a span of 15 bases. Germline CDR1 and CDR2: LGHNT and FRNRAP. The CDR3 is 17 amino acids. DNA for the CDR3: TGTGCTAGTGGTTTGGTACTGGGATTTCAGGCCACAGATACGCAGTATTTT. Translating it yields CASGLVLGFQATDTQYF. The whole variable domain, filled in from reference TRBV12-5 and TRBJ2-3, reads DARVTQTPRHKVTEMGQEVTMRCQPILGHNTVFWYRQTMMQGLELLAYFRNRAPLDDSGMPKDRFSAEMPDATLATLKIQPSEPRDSAVYFCASGLVLGFQATDTQYFGPGTRLTVL.

V gene TRBV7-3 combines with J gene TRBJ1-1; D may be TRBD1 (5 bases). CDR3 size: 13 residues. CDR1 is SGHTA and CDR2 is FQGTGA in the germline V gene. Trimming removed 4 bases at V and 1 base at J, with 7 bases between. Here the CDR3 reads CASSYDRNTEAFF. The CDR3 nucleotides are TGTGCCAGCAGCTACGACAGGAACACTGAAGCTTTCTTT.

This chain uses TRBV5-1 with TRBJ1-1, with TRBD1 as a possible D gene (6 bases). CDR3 size: 11 residues. V gave up 5 bases and J gave up 6 bases, with 8 bases separating them. Germline assignment: CDR1 SGHRS and CDR2 YFSETQ. CDR3 in DNA: TGCGCCAGCAGAGGACAGTCTGAAGCTTTCTTT. Protein sequence: CASRGQSEAFF.

The chain combines TRBV7-6 with TRBJ2-5; TRBD1 aligns across 7 bases. Germline V CDR1 and CDR2: SGHVS, FNYEAQ. There are 14 residues in the CDR3. Germline trimming cut 1 base from V and 4 bases from J; bases unmatched to any gene: 3. Written as DNA, the CDR3 is TGTGCCAGCAGCTTAGTCCCAGGGGGAGAGACCCAGTACTTC. As protein: CASSLVPGGETQYF.

The rearrangement uses TRBV7-3 and TRBJ2-3, with D possibly TRBD2 on 5 matching bases. CDR3 length: 14 amino acids. The V and J ends lost 5 bases and 5 bases respectively, with 14 bases between them. Germline loops: CDR1 SGHTA, CDR2 FQGTGA. The CDR3 reads CASSPSGVGDTQYF. CDR3 nucleotides: TGTGCCAGCAGCCCTTCCGGGGTAGGAGATACGCAGTATTTT.

The chain links TRBV19 to TRBJ1-5; the D gene is possibly TRBD1 (5 bases). Germline CDR1 and CDR2: LNHDA and SQIVND (reference sequence). The V and J ends lost 7 bases and 5 bases respectively, with 15 bases between them. The CDR3 extends over 14 amino acids. The DNA for the CDR3 is TGTGCCAGTAACGAGGGCAGGGATGATCAGCCCCAGCATTTT. Translating it yields CASNEGRDDQPQHF.

This clone was picked up one time. The chain carries TRBV5-4 and TRBJ2-1; TRBD1 agrees at 8 bases. V dropped 4 bases and J dropped 1; count of bases not matched to a gene: 4. The V gene's germline CDR1 is SGHNT and CDR2 YYREEE (reference sequence). The CDR3 extends over 15 amino acids. As DNA, the CDR3 is TGTGCCAGCAGCAAAGACAGGGGTTCCTACAATGAGCAGTTCTTC. This encodes CASSKDRGSYNEQFF.

The V gene is TRBV2, the J gene TRBJ1-2, with D uncertain. Trimming took off 8 bases at V and 4 bases at J, with 11 bases between the two ends. The CDR3 totals 12 residues. Germline V CDR1 and CDR2: SNHLY, FYNNEI. This CDR3 reads CASGLSGYGYTF. DNA for the CDR3: TGTGCCAGCGGACTGTCAGGCTATGGCTACACCTTC.

V usage is TRBV5-4 and J usage is TRBJ2-7; unclear D gene. This CDR3 has 13 amino acids. Germline V gene sequence: CDR1 SGHNT, CDR2 YYREEE (reference sequence). V was shortened by 4 bases and J by 0 bases, with 8 bases between the two germline ends. The CDR3 reads CASSDHYSYEQYF. CDR3 bases: TGTGCCAGCAGCGATCATTACTCCTACGAGCAGTACTTC.

This clone showed up just once. The rearrangement joins TRBV6-5 to TRBJ2-5, with TRBD2 matching over 7 bases. Germline V CDR1 and CDR2: MNHEY, SVGAGI. The CDR3 consists of 13 residues. The V segment lost 9 bases and the J segment 2 bases; nucleotides outside the gene matches: 6. CDR3 residues: CASIPAGQETQYF. CDR3 coding DNA: TGTGCCAGTATTCCAGCGGGGCAAGAGACCCAGTACTTC.